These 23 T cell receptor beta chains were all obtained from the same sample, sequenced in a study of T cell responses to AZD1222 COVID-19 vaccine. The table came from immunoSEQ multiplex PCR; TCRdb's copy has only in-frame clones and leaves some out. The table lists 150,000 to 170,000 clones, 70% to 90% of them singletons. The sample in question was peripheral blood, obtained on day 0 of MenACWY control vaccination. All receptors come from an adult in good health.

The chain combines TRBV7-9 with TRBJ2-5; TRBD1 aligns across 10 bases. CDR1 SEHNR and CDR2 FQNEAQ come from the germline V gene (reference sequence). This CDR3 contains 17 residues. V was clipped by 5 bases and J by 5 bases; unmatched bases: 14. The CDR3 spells CASSPISRGQGKETQYF. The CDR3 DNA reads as TGTGCCAGCAGCCCCATTTCAAGGGGACAGGGGAAGGAGACCCAGTACTTC.

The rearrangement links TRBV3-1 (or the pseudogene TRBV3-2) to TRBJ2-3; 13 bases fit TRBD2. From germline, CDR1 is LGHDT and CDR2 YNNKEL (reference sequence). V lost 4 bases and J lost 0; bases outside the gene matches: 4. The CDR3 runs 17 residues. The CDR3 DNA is TGTGCCAGCAGCCGGACTAGCGGGGGCAGAAGCACAGATACGCAGTATTTT. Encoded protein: CASSRTSGGRSTDTQYF.

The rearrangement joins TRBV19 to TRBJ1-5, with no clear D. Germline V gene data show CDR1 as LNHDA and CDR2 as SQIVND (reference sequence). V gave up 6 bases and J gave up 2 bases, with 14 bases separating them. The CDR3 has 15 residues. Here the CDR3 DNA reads TGTGCCAGTAGAAAGGGAAGAGGTGGCAATCAGCCCCAGCATTTT. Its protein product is CASRKGRGGNQPQHF.

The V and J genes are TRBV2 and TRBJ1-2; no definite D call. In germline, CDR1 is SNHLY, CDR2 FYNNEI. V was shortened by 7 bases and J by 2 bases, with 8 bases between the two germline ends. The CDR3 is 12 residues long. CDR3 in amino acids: CASKATNYGYTF. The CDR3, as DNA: TGTGCCAGCAAGGCAACAAACTATGGCTACACCTTC.

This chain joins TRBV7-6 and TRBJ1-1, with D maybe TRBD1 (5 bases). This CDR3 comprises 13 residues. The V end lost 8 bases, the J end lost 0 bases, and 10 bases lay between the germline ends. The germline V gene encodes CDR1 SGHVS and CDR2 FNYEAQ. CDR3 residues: CASLQDMNTEAFF. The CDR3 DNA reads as TGTGCCAGCCTACAGGACATGAACACTGAAGCTTTCTTT.

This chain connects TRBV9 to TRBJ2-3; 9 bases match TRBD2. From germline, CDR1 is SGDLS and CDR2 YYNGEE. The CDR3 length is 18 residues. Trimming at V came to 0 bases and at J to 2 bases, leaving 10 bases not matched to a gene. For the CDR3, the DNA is TGTGCCAGCAGCGTAGCTAGGTCTAGCGGGACGCTCACAGATACGCAGTATTTT. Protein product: CASSVARSSGTLTDTQYF.

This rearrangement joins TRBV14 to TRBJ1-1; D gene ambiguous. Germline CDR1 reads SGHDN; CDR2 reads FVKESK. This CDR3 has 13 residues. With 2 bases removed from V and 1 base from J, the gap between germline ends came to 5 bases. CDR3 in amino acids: CASSQFPNTEAFF. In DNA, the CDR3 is TGTGCCAGCAGCCAATTCCCGAACACTGAAGCTTTCTTT. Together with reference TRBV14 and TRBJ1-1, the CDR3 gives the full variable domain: EAGVTQFPSHSVIEKGQTVTLRCDPISGHDNLYWYRRVMGKEIKFLLHFVKESKQDESGMPNNRFLAERTGGTYSTLKVQPAELEDSGVYFCASSQFPNTEAFFGQGTRLTVV.

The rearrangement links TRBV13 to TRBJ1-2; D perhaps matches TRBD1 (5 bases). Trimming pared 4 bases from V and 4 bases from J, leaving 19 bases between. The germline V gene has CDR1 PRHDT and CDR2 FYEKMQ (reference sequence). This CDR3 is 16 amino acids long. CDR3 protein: CASSSGRDGRFYGYTF. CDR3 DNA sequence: TGTGCCAGCAGCTCCGGCCGGGACGGCCGATTCTATGGCTACACCTTC.

The CDR3 coding sequence is TGTGCCAGCAGCGCGACAGAGTCCAATGAGCAGTTCTTC. It yields the protein CASSATESNEQFF. This sequence joins TRBV5-4 and TRBJ2-1; weak D call: TRBD1 (5 bases). In germline, CDR1 is SGHNT, CDR2 YYREEE (reference sequence). The length of the CDR3 is 13 residues. Trimming took 4 bases from V and 6 from J, leaving 11 bases between them. Looking up the rest from reference TRBV5-4 and TRBJ2-1 gives the full variable domain: ETGVTQSPTHLIKTRGQQVTLRCSSQSGHNTVSWYQQALGQGPQFIFQYYREEENGRGNFPPRFSGLQFPNYSSELNVNALELDDSALYLCASSATESNEQFFGPGTRLTVL.

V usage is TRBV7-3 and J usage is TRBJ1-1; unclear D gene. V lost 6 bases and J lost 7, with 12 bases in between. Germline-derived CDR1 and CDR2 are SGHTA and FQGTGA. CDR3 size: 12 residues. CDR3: CASRWGSGEAFF. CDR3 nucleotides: TGTGCCAGCAGGTGGGGTAGCGGTGAAGCTTTCTTT.

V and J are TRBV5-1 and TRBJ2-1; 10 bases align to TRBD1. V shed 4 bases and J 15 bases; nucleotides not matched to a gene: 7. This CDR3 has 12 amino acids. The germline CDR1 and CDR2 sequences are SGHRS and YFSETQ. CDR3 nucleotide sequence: TGCGCCAGCAGCGGAGACAGGGGGCGTCTGTTCTTC. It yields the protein CASSGDRGRLFF.

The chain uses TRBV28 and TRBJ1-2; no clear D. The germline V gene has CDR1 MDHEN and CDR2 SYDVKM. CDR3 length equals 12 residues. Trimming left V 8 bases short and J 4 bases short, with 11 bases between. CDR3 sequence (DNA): TGTGCCAGCTCCTATTCCCGCTATGGCTACACCTTC. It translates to CASSYSRYGYTF.

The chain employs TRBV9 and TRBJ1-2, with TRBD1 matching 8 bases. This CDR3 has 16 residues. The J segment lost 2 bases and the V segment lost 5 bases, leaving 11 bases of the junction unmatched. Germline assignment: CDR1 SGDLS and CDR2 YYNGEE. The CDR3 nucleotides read TGTGCCAGCAGTTTCGGACAGGGAGGATGGAACTATGGCTACACCTTC. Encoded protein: CASSFGQGGWNYGYTF. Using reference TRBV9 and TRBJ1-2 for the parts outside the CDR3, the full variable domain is DSGVTQTPKHLITATGQRVTLRCSPRSGDLSVYWYQQSLDQGLQFLIQYYNGEERAKGNILERFSAQQFPDLHSELNLSSLELGDSALYFCASSFGQGGWNYGYTFGSGTRLTVV.

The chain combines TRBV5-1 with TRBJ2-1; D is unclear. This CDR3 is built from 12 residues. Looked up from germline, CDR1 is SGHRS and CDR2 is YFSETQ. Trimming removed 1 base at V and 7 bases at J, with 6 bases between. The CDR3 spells CASSLFENEQFF. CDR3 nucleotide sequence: TGCGCCAGCAGCTTGTTCGAGAATGAGCAGTTCTTC.

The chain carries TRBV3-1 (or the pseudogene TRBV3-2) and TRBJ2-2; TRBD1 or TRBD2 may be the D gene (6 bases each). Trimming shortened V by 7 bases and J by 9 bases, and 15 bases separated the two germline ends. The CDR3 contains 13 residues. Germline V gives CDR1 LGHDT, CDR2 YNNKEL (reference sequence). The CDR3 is CASIPNGGRELFF. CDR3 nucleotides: TGTGCCAGCATTCCTAACGGGGGCCGGGAGCTGTTTTTT.

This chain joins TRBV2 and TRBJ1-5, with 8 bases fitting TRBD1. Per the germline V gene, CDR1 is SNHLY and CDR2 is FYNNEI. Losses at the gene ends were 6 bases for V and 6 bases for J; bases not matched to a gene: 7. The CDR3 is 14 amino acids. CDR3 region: CASSGQGRTQPQHF. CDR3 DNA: TGTGCCAGCAGCGGACAGGGCAGGACTCAGCCCCAGCATTTT.

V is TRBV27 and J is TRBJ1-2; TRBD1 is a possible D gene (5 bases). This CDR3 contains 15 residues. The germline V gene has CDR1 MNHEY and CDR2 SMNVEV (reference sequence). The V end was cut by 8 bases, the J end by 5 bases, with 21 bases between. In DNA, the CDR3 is TGTGCCAGCCGAGGAGCGGCAGGGTGGAATTATGGCTACACCTTC. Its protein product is CASRGAAGWNYGYTF.

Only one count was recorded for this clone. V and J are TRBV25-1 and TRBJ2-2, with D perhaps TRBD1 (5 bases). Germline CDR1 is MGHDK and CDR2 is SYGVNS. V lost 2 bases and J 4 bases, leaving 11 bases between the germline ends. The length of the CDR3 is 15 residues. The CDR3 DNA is TGTGCCAGCAGTGAACAGGGTGGGCCCACCGGGGAGCTGTTTTTT. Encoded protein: CASSEQGGPTGELFF.

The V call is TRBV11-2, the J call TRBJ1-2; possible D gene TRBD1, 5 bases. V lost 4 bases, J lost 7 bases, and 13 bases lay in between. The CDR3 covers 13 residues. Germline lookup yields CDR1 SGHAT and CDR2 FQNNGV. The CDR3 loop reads CASSSSGALGYTF. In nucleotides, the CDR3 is TGTGCCAGCAGCTCGAGTGGGGCGCTTGGCTACACCTTC.

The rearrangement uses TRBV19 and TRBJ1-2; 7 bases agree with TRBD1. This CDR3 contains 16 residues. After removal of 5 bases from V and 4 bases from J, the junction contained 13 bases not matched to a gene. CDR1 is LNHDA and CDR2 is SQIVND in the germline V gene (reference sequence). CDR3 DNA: TGTGCCAGTAGTCGGATAGACCCGGGACAGTCCTATGGCTACACCTTC. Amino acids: CASSRIDPGQSYGYTF. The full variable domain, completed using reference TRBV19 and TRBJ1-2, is DGGITQSPKYLFRKEGQNVTLSCEQNLNHDAMYWYRQDPGQGLRLIYYSQIVNDFQKGDIAEGYSVSREKKESFPLTVTSAQKNPTAFYLCASSRIDPGQSYGYTFGSGTRLTVV.

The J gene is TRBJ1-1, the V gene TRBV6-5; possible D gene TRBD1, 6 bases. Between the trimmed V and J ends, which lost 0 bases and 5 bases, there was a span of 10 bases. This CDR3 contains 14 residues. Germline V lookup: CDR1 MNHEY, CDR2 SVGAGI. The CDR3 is CASSYSKGGTEAFF. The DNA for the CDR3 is TGTGCCAGCAGTTACTCGAAGGGGGGAACTGAAGCTTTCTTT.

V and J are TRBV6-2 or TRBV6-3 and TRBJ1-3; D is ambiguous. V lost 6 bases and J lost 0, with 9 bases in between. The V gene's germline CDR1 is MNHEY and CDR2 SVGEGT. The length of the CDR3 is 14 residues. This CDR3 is CASSRGVSGNTIYF. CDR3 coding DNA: TGTGCCAGCAGCCGAGGCGTCTCTGGAAACACCATATATTTT.

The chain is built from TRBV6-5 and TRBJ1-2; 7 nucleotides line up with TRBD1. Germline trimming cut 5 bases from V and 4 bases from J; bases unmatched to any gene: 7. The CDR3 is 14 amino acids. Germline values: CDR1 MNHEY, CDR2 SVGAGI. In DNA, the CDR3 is TGTGCCAGCAGTACCGGGACAGCTGCCTATGGCTACACCTTC. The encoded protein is CASSTGTAAYGYTF.